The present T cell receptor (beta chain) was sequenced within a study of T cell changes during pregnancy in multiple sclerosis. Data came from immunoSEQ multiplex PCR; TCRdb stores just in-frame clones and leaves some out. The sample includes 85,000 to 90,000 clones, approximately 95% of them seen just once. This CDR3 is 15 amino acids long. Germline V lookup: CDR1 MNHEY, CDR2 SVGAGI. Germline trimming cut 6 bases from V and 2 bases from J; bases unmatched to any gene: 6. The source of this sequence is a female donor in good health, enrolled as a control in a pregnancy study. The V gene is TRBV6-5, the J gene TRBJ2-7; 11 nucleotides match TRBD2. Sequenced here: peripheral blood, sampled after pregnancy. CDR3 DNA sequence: TGTGCCAGCAGATTCCTAGCGGGAGGTACCTACGAGCAGTACTTC. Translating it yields CASRFLAGGTYEQYF.